These 21 T cell receptor beta chains were all obtained from the same sample, sequenced in a study of cytomegalovirus exposure and HLA in healthy donors. PCR was performed using 60 Vbeta and 13 Jbeta primers. TCRdb keeps only in-frame clones here, not all; method: immunoSEQ multiplex PCR. The table has 170,000 or so clones, less than 85% seen once. The sequencing sample was made of PBMCs. The receptors shown here come from a boy younger than 18 in good health and CMV-seronegative.

The chain is built from TRBV5-6 and TRBJ1-2; 9 bases align to TRBD1. Germline V gene sequence: CDR1 SGHDT, CDR2 YYEEEE. J was trimmed by 4 bases and V by 0 bases; bases with no gene match: 7. This CDR3 spans 16 amino acids. Here the CDR3 reads CASSLDRDRAFYGYTF. CDR3 in DNA: TGTGCCAGCAGCTTGGACCGGGACAGGGCCTTCTATGGCTACACCTTC. Together with reference TRBV5-6 and TRBJ1-2, the CDR3 gives the full variable domain: DAGVTQSPTHLIKTRGQQVTLRCSPKSGHDTVSWYQQALGQGPQFIFQYYEEEERQRGNFPDRFSGHQFPNYSSELNVNALLLGDSALYLCASSLDRDRAFYGYTFGSGTRLTVV.

J is TRBJ2-2 and V is TRBV10-3; D is possibly TRBD2 (6 bases). Trimming stripped 5 bases from V and 5 bases from J, with 12 bases between. The length of the CDR3 is 14 residues. Germline V gene lookup returns CDR1 ENHRY and CDR2 SYGVKD. CDR3 sequence reads: CAISRLEGTGELFF. CDR3 sequence (DNA): TGTGCCATCAGTCGGTTGGAGGGTACCGGGGAGCTGTTTTTT.

This clone appeared once. The J gene is TRBJ2-5, the V gene TRBV19; 11 bases are a match to TRBD2. There are 17 residues in the CDR3. Germline CDR1 is LNHDA and CDR2 is SQIVND (reference sequence). The junction had 13 bases not matched to a gene; V was cut back by 5 bases and J by 5 bases. In DNA form, the CDR3 reads TGTGCCAGTAGTTTAGGGACTAGCGGAAACAGCCTGGAGACCCAGTACTTC. This codes for CASSLGTSGNSLETQYF.

The sample holds a few counts of this clone. The chain uses TRBV6-6 and TRBJ1-5; tentatively, D is TRBD1 (5 bases). Germline values: CDR1 MNHNY, CDR2 SVGAGI (reference sequence). Trimming left V 0 bases short and J 6 bases short, with 6 bases between. There are 13 residues in the CDR3. DNA of the CDR3: TGTGCCAGCAGTTACTCAGGGGTTCAGCCCCAGCATTTT. Translation gives CASSYSGVQPQHF.

This chain joins TRBV7-2 and TRBJ1-1; perhaps TRBD1 as D (5 bases). V was clipped by 3 bases and J by 4 bases, with 12 bases between them. CDR1 is SGHTA and CDR2 is FQGNSA in the germline V gene. The CDR3 extends over 14 amino acids. The CDR3 DNA is TGTGCCAGCAGCTTCAAGGGAAGGGGCACTGAAGCTTTCTTT. Its protein product is CASSFKGRGTEAFF. The variable domain in full, completed from reference TRBV7-2 and TRBJ1-1, reads GAGVSQSPSNKVTEKGKDVELRCDPISGHTALYWYRQSLGQGLEFLIYFQGNSAPDKSGLPSDRFSAERTGGSVSTLTIQRTQQEDSAVYLCASSFKGRGTEAFFGQGTRLTVV.

The chain links TRBV7-2 to TRBJ1-1; 7 bases align to TRBD1. The CDR3 covers 16 residues. Looked up from germline, CDR1 is SGHTA and CDR2 is FQGNSA. The V and J ends lost 5 bases and 1 base, in that order; junction bases with no gene match: 10. The CDR3 DNA reads as TGTGCCAGCAGCCCTAAGGGACAGAGACAGAACACTGAAGCTTTCTTT. Translated, it gives CASSPKGQRQNTEAFF.

This chain links TRBV6-5 with TRBJ2-2, with D perhaps TRBD1 (6 bases). The V and J ends lost 8 bases and 7 bases respectively, with 17 bases between them. CDR3 length: 14 residues. Per the germline V gene, CDR1 is MNHEY and CDR2 is SVGAGI. This chain's CDR3 is CASQIHREGGELFF. DNA for the CDR3: TGTGCCAGCCAGATCCACAGGGAAGGCGGGGAGCTGTTTTTT.

The V call is TRBV5-1, the J call TRBJ1-3; D not certain. CDR1 and CDR2 (germline): SGHRS, YFSETQ. The V end lost 1 base, the J end lost 0 bases, and 8 bases lay between the germline ends. The CDR3 is made up of 15 amino acids. The DNA for the CDR3 is TGCGCCAGCAGCTTGAGAGCAAGCTCTGGAAACACCATATATTTT. Encoded protein: CASSLRASSGNTIYF.

V gene TRBV25-1 combines with J gene TRBJ1-6; 10 bases map to TRBD1. The CDR3 runs to 18 residues. V gave up 0 bases and J gave up 7 bases; unmatched junction bases: 9. CDR1 is MGHDK, CDR2 SYGVNS, per germline. The CDR3 loop is CASSEYYTGQGINSPLHF. The DNA for the CDR3 is TGTGCCAGCAGTGAATATTACACGGGACAGGGGATAAATTCACCCCTCCACTTT. The entire variable domain, with the rest obtained from reference TRBV25-1 and TRBJ1-6, is as follows: EADIYQTPRYLVIGTGKKITLECSQTMGHDKMYWYQQDPGMELHLIHYSYGVNSTEKGDLSSESTVSRIRTEHFPLTLESARPSHTSQYLCASSEYYTGQGINSPLHFGNGTRLTVT.

There are a few counts of this clone. The rearrangement links TRBV21-1 to TRBJ2-7; the DNA was not compared with TRBD2, the D call given in the table. TRBV21-1 is a listed pseudogene. The CDR3 sequence is 14 residues long. In nucleotides, the CDR3 is TGTGCCAGCAGCAAAGACGAGGGTGGGTACGAGCAGTACTTC. Translated, it gives CASSKDEGGYEQYF.

A remark on this clone: The sample carries other DNA sequences with the same CDR3. V usage is TRBV11-2 and J usage is TRBJ2-5, with 11 bases fitting TRBD1. CDR3 length: 14 residues. The V segment lost 5 bases and the J segment 5 bases; nucleotides outside the gene matches: 4. CDR1 and CDR2 from the germline V gene are SGHAT and FQNNGV. This chain's CDR3 is CASSPGTGGETQYF. CDR3 nucleotide sequence: TGTGCCAGCAGCCCTGGGACAGGGGGGGAGACCCAGTACTTC.

The chain couples TRBV18 to TRBJ2-5; 7 positions agree with TRBD2. There are 16 residues in the CDR3. V lost 0 bases to trimming and J lost 5 bases; unmatched junction nucleotides: 9. Germline V gives CDR1 KGHSH, CDR2 LQKENI. This CDR3 reads CASSPPSGMRGETQYF. As DNA, the CDR3 is TGTGCCAGCTCACCACCATCAGGAATGCGGGGGGAGACCCAGTACTTC.

On this clone itself: One junction end disagrees with the germline gene, perhaps due to a read error. The chain combines TRBV7-9 with TRBJ2-3; 7 bases agree with TRBD2. The CDR3 covers 19 residues. Looked up from germline, CDR1 is SEHNR and CDR2 is FQNEAQ (reference sequence). The CDR3 DNA is TGTTCCAGCAGCTTAGGATCCGGGGGAGGGGAGGGCCCGACAGATACGCAGTATTTT. As protein: CSSSLGSGGGEGPTDTQYF.

This chain connects TRBV6-5 to TRBJ1-1, with D unresolved. CDR1 and CDR2 from the germline V gene are MNHEY and SVGAGI. V was trimmed by 8 bases and J by 3 bases, leaving 13 bases between them. This CDR3 is built from 13 residues. In DNA, the CDR3 is TGTGCCAGCCGCTGGCGGCGGGACACTGAAGCTTTCTTT. It specifies CASRWRRDTEAFF.

The CDR3 coding sequence is TGTGCCAGTAGTCCCGGGACATTCGGAAACACCATATATTTT. Encoded protein: CASSPGTFGNTIYF. The chain recombines TRBV19 with TRBJ1-3; possibly TRBD1 for D (6 bases). The V end was cut by 5 bases, the J end by 4 bases, with 12 bases between. This CDR3 has 14 residues. Looked up from germline, CDR1 is LNHDA and CDR2 is SQIVND (reference sequence). Full variable domain (remainder filled in from reference TRBV19 and TRBJ1-3): DGGITQSPKYLFRKEGQNVTLSCEQNLNHDAMYWYRQDPGQGLRLIYYSQIVNDFQKGDIAEGYSVSREKKESFPLTVTSAQKNPTAFYLCASSPGTFGNTIYFGEGSWLTVV.

The rearrangement uses TRBV13 and TRBJ2-7, with no clear D. The CDR3 length is 13 residues. The germline V and J ends were trimmed by 0 bases and 2 bases, with 5 bases remaining between them. Germline assignment: CDR1 PRHDT and CDR2 FYEKMQ (reference sequence). In DNA, the CDR3 is TGTGCCAGCAGCTTAGGCTCCCCCTACGAGCAGTACTTC. Its protein product is CASSLGSPYEQYF.

This clone was observed once. V gene TRBV5-4 combines with J gene TRBJ2-5; the D gene is possibly TRBD1 (6 bases). CDR3 length equals 12 residues. CDR1 is SGHNT and CDR2 is YYREEE in the germline V gene (reference sequence). The germline V and J ends were trimmed by 4 bases and 7 bases, with 11 bases remaining between them. The DNA of the CDR3 is TGTGCCAGCAGCGTGGTAGGGGGGACCCAGTACTTC. Translated: CASSVVGGTQYF.

The genes are TRBV4-1 and TRBJ1-3; 7 bases match TRBD1. CDR1 and CDR2 (germline): MGHRA, YSYEKL. V lost 0 bases and J lost 0; bases outside the gene matches: 5. This CDR3 comprises 17 residues. Written as DNA, the CDR3 is TGCGCCAGCAGCCAAGATTTTAGGGGGCTCTCTGGAAACACCATATATTTT. Translated, it gives CASSQDFRGLSGNTIYF.

The chain joins TRBV4-3 to TRBJ2-7; the D gene is possibly TRBD2 (6 bases). The length of the CDR3 is 13 residues. The V end was cut by 1 base, the J end by 6 bases, with 10 bases between. CDR1 LGHNA and CDR2 YSLEER come from the germline V gene. The CDR3 loop is CASSQVRGGEQYF. CDR3 DNA sequence: TGCGCCAGCAGCCAAGTTCGGGGAGGCGAGCAGTACTTC.

This chain joins TRBV7-9 and TRBJ2-3, with 11 bases that match TRBD2. This CDR3 region has 17 residues. V lost 2 bases, J lost 0 bases, and 4 bases stayed unmatched. CDR1 and CDR2 (germline): SEHNR, FQNEAQ (reference sequence). DNA for the CDR3: TGTGCCAGCAGCTTAACGGCTAGCGGGAGGAGCACAGATACGCAGTATTTT. Its protein is CASSLTASGRSTDTQYF.

This clone was recorded only once. The chain carries TRBV7-3 and TRBJ2-3; D is ambiguous. The CDR3 consists of 15 residues. Germline V gene sequence: CDR1 SGHTA, CDR2 FQGTGA. Trimming removed 2 bases at V and 2 bases at J, with 11 bases between. This chain's CDR3 is CASSLSDLNTDTQYF. CDR3 DNA sequence: TGTGCCAGCAGCTTATCAGATTTAAACACAGATACGCAGTATTTT.